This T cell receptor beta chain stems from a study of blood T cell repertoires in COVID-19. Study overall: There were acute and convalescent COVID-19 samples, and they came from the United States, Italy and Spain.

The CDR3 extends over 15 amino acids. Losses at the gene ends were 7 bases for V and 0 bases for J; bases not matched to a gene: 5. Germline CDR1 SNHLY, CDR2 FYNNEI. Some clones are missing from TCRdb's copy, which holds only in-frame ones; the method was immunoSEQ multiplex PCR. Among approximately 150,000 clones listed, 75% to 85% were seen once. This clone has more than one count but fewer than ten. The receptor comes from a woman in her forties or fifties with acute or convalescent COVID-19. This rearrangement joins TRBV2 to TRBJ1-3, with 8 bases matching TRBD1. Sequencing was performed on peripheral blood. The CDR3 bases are TGTGCCAGCACCGGGACAGGATTCTCTGGAAACACCATATATTTT. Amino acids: CASTGTGFSGNTIYF.